The entry below describes one TCR beta chain. The antigen is undetermined. The data belong to a study of T-cell reconstitution after alpha-beta-depleted transplantation in children. The CDR3 has 15 residues. Germline V gene data show CDR1 as LNHDA and CDR2 as SQIVND (reference sequence). V was pared by 3 bases and J by 7 bases, with 9 bases of the junction left unmatched. Broader study findings: At the one-year point after transplant, T-cell counts and TCRbeta diversity were found to come mostly from T cells that had been newly produced. In some patients, recipient T cells and intrathymic progenitors surviving conditioning explained high day-60 diversity.

Preparing the TCRbeta library involved the use of unique molecular identifiers. Via MiXCR, TCRdb re-called the PCR reads, giving one row per CDR3 protein. Here the sample spans fewer than 1 million distinct CDR3 sequences, roughly 15% being singletons. The sequencing used PBMCs, mostly from graft donor cells, collected 360 days after TCRalphabeta/CD19-depleted stem cell transplant. The source of this sequence is a male patient younger than 18 who had a stem cell transplant for acute lymphoblastic leukemia, so the T cells may come from the graft donor. This chain uses TRBV19 with TRBJ2-1; TRBD2 matches 7 bases. CDR3 sequence reads: CASSMAASGGNEQFF. The CDR3 nucleotides are TGTGCCAGTAGTATGGCCGCTAGCGGAGGGAATGAGCAGTTCTTC.